This is a list of T cell receptor beta chains from one sample in a study of identical twins. Via MiXCR, TCRdb re-called the 5' RACE reads, giving one row per CDR3 protein. The sample comprises roughly 700,000 distinct CDR3 sequences, 8.5% to 9.5% of which are singletons, and around 0.98% rests with the top ten. This sample was also put to use in a study of yellow fever vaccine responses in identical twins.

Sequenced material: PBMCs. These receptor sequences come from a woman aged 18 to 35 in good health. The CDR3 runs from the conserved cysteine through the conserved F or W. Each record gives: J gene, CDR3 length, D gene, clone size, V gene, CDR3 DNA, CDR3 protein. A D gene is named only where the DNA matches it firmly. Rows give clone size only sometimes, using once, few, many, or a class for an expanded clone.

j_gene: TRBJ2-1
len: 17
d_gene: TRBD2
abundance: few
v_gene: TRBV7-2
CDR3nt: TGTGCCAGCAGCGCAGGCCCCGGGACTATCTACTACAATGAGCAGTTCTTC
CDR3aa: CASSAGPGTIYYNEQFF

j_gene: TRBJ2-1
len: 14
d_gene: TRBD2
abundance: few
v_gene: TRBV5-1
CDR3nt: TGCGCCAGCAAAAGGCGGGAGCCCTACAATGAGCAGTTCTTC
CDR3aa: CASKRREPYNEQFF

j_gene: TRBJ2-1
len: 15
d_gene: TRBD2
abundance: NA
v_gene: TRBV4-1
CDR3nt: TGCGCCAGCAGCCAAGTCTTTCTAGCGGGTACCGAGCAGTTCTTC
CDR3aa: CASSQVFLAGTEQFF

j_gene: TRBJ2-7
len: 13
d_gene: TRBD1
abundance: few
v_gene: TRBV6-5
CDR3nt: TGTGCCAGCAGTTACCCGGGGACAGACGAGCAGTACTTC
CDR3aa: CASSYPGTDEQYF

j_gene: TRBJ1-1
len: 12
d_gene: NA
abundance: few
v_gene: TRBV28
CDR3nt: TGTGCCAGCCTACAGCAGGGTTTAGGAGCTTTCTTT
CDR3aa: CASLQQGLGAFF

j_gene: TRBJ2-7
len: 13
d_gene: TRBD1
abundance: many
v_gene: TRBV12-3/TRBV12-4
CDR3nt: TGTGCCAGCAGTCCGGGACAGTACTACGAGCAGTGCTTC
CDR3aa: CASSPGQYYEQCF

j_gene: TRBJ1-1
len: 17
d_gene: TRBD1
abundance: NA
v_gene: TRBV27
CDR3nt: TGTGCCAGCAGTTTAGGTGGTGGCAGGGGGCGCGGTATTGAAGCTTTCTTT
CDR3aa: CASSLGGGRGRGIEAFF

j_gene: TRBJ2-5
len: 12
d_gene: NA
abundance: many
v_gene: TRBV2
CDR3nt: TGTGCCAGCAGTGCCATAGAAGAGACCCAGTACTTC
CDR3aa: CASSAIEETQYF

j_gene: TRBJ2-6
len: 17
d_gene: TRBD1
abundance: NA
v_gene: TRBV2
CDR3nt: TGTGCCAGCACCAGGGACAGCCTACCCTCTGGGGCCAACGTCCTGACTTTC
CDR3aa: CASTRDSLPSGANVLTF

j_gene: TRBJ1-1
len: 12
d_gene: NA
abundance: many
v_gene: TRBV7-9
CDR3nt: TGTGCCAGCAGGTACCGGGACATTGGAGCTTTCTTT
CDR3aa: CASRYRDIGAFF

j_gene: TRBJ1-6
len: 15
d_gene: NA
abundance: NA
v_gene: TRBV11-2
CDR3nt: TGTGCCAGCAGCTTGCCCAGGGAAAATAATTCACCCCTCCACTTT
CDR3aa: CASSLPRENNSPLHF

j_gene: TRBJ2-3
len: 17
d_gene: TRBD1
abundance: many
v_gene: TRBV3-1
CDR3nt: TGTGCCAGCAGCAGCCAGGGGGCCATAAGTAGCACAGATACGCAGTATTTT
CDR3aa: CASSSQGAISSTDTQYF

j_gene: TRBJ2-1
len: 16
d_gene: NA
abundance: many
v_gene: TRBV29-1
CDR3nt: TGCAGCGTTGACACCCCAATGGGGAGCTCCTACAATGAGCAGTTCTTC
CDR3aa: CSVDTPMGSSYNEQFF

j_gene: TRBJ2-2
len: 15
d_gene: TRBD1
abundance: NA
v_gene: TRBV6-5
CDR3nt: TGTGCCAGCAGTTGGGCACAGGGGGGCCCCGGGGAGCTGTTTTTT
CDR3aa: CASSWAQGGPGELFF

j_gene: TRBJ2-2
len: 11
d_gene: NA
abundance: few
v_gene: TRBV29-1
CDR3nt: TGCAGCGTTGAACACACCGGGGAGCTGTTTTTT
CDR3aa: CSVEHTGELFF

j_gene: TRBJ1-6
len: 15
d_gene: TRBD1
abundance: NA
v_gene: TRBV7-3
CDR3nt: TGTGCCAGCAGCCGGGGGACAGCCGATAATTCACCCCTCCACTTT
CDR3aa: CASSRGTADNSPLHF

j_gene: TRBJ2-1
len: 12
d_gene: TRBD1
abundance: NA
v_gene: TRBV24-1
CDR3nt: TGTGCCACCAGTGACAGGGGACAGGGAGAGTTCTTC
CDR3aa: CATSDRGQGEFF

j_gene: TRBJ2-7
len: 14
d_gene: NA
abundance: NA
v_gene: TRBV7-2
CDR3nt: TGTGCCAGCAGCTTAGTCGCGGACAACCCCGAGCAGTACTTC
CDR3aa: CASSLVADNPEQYF

j_gene: TRBJ2-7
len: 15
d_gene: NA
abundance: NA
v_gene: TRBV4-1
CDR3nt: TGCGCCAGCAGCCAAGTATATCCCCCCTCCTACGAGCAGTACTTC
CDR3aa: CASSQVYPPSYEQYF

j_gene: TRBJ2-2
len: 14
d_gene: NA
abundance: NA
v_gene: TRBV7-2
CDR3nt: TGTGCCAGCAGCCGGACTAAGGTCACCGGGGAGCTGTTTTTT
CDR3aa: CASSRTKVTGELFF

j_gene: TRBJ2-7
len: 15
d_gene: TRBD2
abundance: many
v_gene: TRBV29-1
CDR3nt: TGCAGCGTTGACGCCGGGACTAGCGGCTCCTACGAGCAGTACTTC
CDR3aa: CSVDAGTSGSYEQYF

j_gene: TRBJ2-3
len: 16
d_gene: TRBD2
abundance: few
v_gene: TRBV12-3/TRBV12-4
CDR3nt: TGTGCCAGCAGTTCTCTGACTAGCGGGGGGGCAGATACGCAGTATTTT
CDR3aa: CASSSLTSGGADTQYF

j_gene: TRBJ2-3
len: 15
d_gene: TRBD1
abundance: few
v_gene: TRBV6-1
CDR3nt: TGTGCCAGCATAGTCGGACAGGGAATCGCAGATACGCAGTATTTT
CDR3aa: CASIVGQGIADTQYF

j_gene: TRBJ1-4
len: 14
d_gene: NA
abundance: few
v_gene: TRBV10-3
CDR3nt: TGTGCCATCAGTGAAGCTGGGCGAAATGAAAAACTGTTTTTT
CDR3aa: CAISEAGRNEKLFF

j_gene: TRBJ2-2
len: 18
d_gene: NA
abundance: few
v_gene: TRBV15
CDR3nt: TGTGCCACCAGCAGAGATTTTCAAGGGGAGGACGGCACCGGGGAGCTGTTTTTT
CDR3aa: CATSRDFQGEDGTGELFF

j_gene: TRBJ2-3
len: 18
d_gene: NA
abundance: NA
v_gene: TRBV5-1
CDR3nt: TGCGCCAGCAGCTTGGCCGTAGGATCGTGGGGAAGGGAAGATACGCAGTATTTT
CDR3aa: CASSLAVGSWGREDTQYF

j_gene: TRBJ1-4
len: 18
d_gene: TRBD1
abundance: NA
v_gene: TRBV5-1
CDR3nt: TGCGCCAGCAGCCATTCGGCAGGGGGCATCTGGACTAATGAAAAACTGTTTTTT
CDR3aa: CASSHSAGGIWTNEKLFF

j_gene: TRBJ2-3
len: 13
d_gene: TRBD1
abundance: many
v_gene: TRBV20-1
CDR3nt: TGCAGTGCTACAGGGGGTGGGGTAGATACGCAGTATTTT
CDR3aa: CSATGGGVDTQYF

j_gene: TRBJ2-2
len: 16
d_gene: NA
abundance: few
v_gene: TRBV4-3
CDR3nt: TGCGCCAGCAGCCCCGTGCGGAGCGGTTACACCGGGGAGCTGTTTTTT
CDR3aa: CASSPVRSGYTGELFF

j_gene: TRBJ2-2
len: 16
d_gene: TRBD1
abundance: few
v_gene: TRBV24-1
CDR3nt: TGTGCCACCAGTGCCGCGGGACAGGGAAACACCGGGGAGCTGTTTTTT
CDR3aa: CATSAAGQGNTGELFF

j_gene: TRBJ2-7
len: 13
d_gene: NA
abundance: few
v_gene: TRBV7-2
CDR3nt: TGTGCCAGCAGCCGGGGGCAGATCGGCGAGCAGTACTTC
CDR3aa: CASSRGQIGEQYF

j_gene: TRBJ2-1
len: 15
d_gene: NA
abundance: NA
v_gene: TRBV28
CDR3nt: TGTGCCAGCAGTTTTTCGGGGATCGTCTACAATGAGCAGTTCTTC
CDR3aa: CASSFSGIVYNEQFF

j_gene: TRBJ2-5
len: 15
d_gene: NA
abundance: few
v_gene: TRBV7-3
CDR3nt: TGTGCCAGCAGCTTAACGGGCGGGGTAGCAGAGACCCAGTACTTC
CDR3aa: CASSLTGGVAETQYF

j_gene: TRBJ2-1
len: 13
d_gene: TRBD2
abundance: many
v_gene: TRBV20-1
CDR3nt: TGCAGTGCAACAGCGGGGGGATACAATGAGCAGTTCTTC
CDR3aa: CSATAGGYNEQFF

j_gene: TRBJ2-1
len: 13
d_gene: TRBD1
abundance: few
v_gene: TRBV29-1
CDR3nt: TGCAGCGTTGCGCGGGGACAGGTAAATGAGCAGTTCTTC
CDR3aa: CSVARGQVNEQFF

j_gene: TRBJ2-7
len: 14
d_gene: TRBD1
abundance: few
v_gene: TRBV5-1
CDR3nt: TGCGCCAGCAGCATAAGGACAGGGGGGAACGAGCAGTACTTC
CDR3aa: CASSIRTGGNEQYF

j_gene: TRBJ2-3
len: 14
d_gene: NA
abundance: NA
v_gene: TRBV12-3/TRBV12-4
CDR3nt: TGTGCCAGCAGTTTAGCGTATAGCCTGGATACGCAGTATTTT
CDR3aa: CASSLAYSLDTQYF

j_gene: TRBJ1-6
len: 15
d_gene: NA
abundance: NA
v_gene: TRBV21-1
CDR3nt: TGTGCCAGCAGCAACGGACAGGGAGGTAATTCACCCCTCCACTTT
CDR3aa: CASSNGQGGNSPLHF

j_gene: TRBJ2-7
len: 14
d_gene: NA
abundance: many
v_gene: TRBV29-1
CDR3nt: TGCAGCGTTGAAGGGAAGAAAGTCCCCTACGAGCAGTACTTC
CDR3aa: CSVEGKKVPYEQYF

j_gene: TRBJ2-3
len: 17
d_gene: TRBD2
abundance: NA
v_gene: TRBV7-9
CDR3nt: TGTGCCAGCAGCGATTCGCTACTAGCGGCCAGCACAGATACGCAGTATTTT
CDR3aa: CASSDSLLAASTDTQYF

j_gene: TRBJ2-2
len: 16
d_gene: TRBD2
abundance: few
v_gene: TRBV19
CDR3nt: TGTGCCAGTAATACCCCGGGAGCGGGAGTCACCGGGGAGCTGTTTTTT
CDR3aa: CASNTPGAGVTGELFF

j_gene: TRBJ2-7
len: 10
d_gene: NA
abundance: NA
v_gene: TRBV9
CDR3nt: TGTGCCACCCAAGTCTACGAGCAGTACTTC
CDR3aa: CATQVYEQYF

j_gene: TRBJ2-2
len: 14
d_gene: TRBD2
abundance: many
v_gene: TRBV29-1
CDR3nt: TGCAGCGTTGAGCCTAGCGGGGTGGCCGGGGAGCTGTTTTTT
CDR3aa: CSVEPSGVAGELFF